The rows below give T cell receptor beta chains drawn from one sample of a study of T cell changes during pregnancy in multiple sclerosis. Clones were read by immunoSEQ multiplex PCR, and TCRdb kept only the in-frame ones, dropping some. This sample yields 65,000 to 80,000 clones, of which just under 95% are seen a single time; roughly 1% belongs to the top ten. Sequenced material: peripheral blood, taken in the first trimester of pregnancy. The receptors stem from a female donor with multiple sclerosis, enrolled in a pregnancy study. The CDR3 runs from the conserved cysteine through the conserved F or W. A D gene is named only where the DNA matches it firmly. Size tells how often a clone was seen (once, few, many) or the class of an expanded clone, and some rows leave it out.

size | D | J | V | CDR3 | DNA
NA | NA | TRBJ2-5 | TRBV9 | CASSVDSLETQYF | TGTGCCAGCAGCGTAGACAGTCTGGAGACCCAGTACTTC
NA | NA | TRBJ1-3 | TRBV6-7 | CASSYPRERISGNTIYF | TGTGCCAGCAGTTACCCCAGGGAACGGATCTCTGGAAACACCATATATTTT
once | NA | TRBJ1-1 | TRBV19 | CASMRGLTEAFF | TGTGCCAGTATGAGGGGGTTGACTGAAGCTTTCTTT
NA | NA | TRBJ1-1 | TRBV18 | CASSPRNTEAFF | TGTGCCAGCTCACCCAGAAACACTGAAGCTTTCTTT
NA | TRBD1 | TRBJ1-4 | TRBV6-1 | CASSRQGTNEKLFF | TGTGCCAGCAGTCGACAGGGAACTAATGAAAAACTGTTTTTT
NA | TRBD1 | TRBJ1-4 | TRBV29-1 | CSVIGQGSEKLFF | TGCAGCGTTATCGGACAGGGGTCTGAAAAACTGTTTTTT
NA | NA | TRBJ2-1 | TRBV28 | CASSLVPYNEQFF | TGTGCCAGCAGTTTAGTCCCATACAATGAGCAGTTCTTC
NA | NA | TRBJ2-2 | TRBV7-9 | CASSLGQNTGELFF | TGTGCCAGCAGCTTAGGACAGAACACCGGGGAGCTGTTTTTT
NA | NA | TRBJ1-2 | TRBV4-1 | CASSQDPGIRGGYTF | TGCGCCAGCAGCCAAGATCCGGGGATCAGGGGTGGCTACACCTTC
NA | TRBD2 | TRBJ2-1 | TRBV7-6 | CASSVRSFLAGEQFF | TGTGCCAGCAGCGTGCGGTCTTTTTTAGCGGGTGAGCAGTTCTTC
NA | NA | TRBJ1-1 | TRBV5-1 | CASSLHGPGNTEAFF | TGCGCCAGCAGCCTCCACGGCCCAGGGAACACTGAAGCTTTCTTT
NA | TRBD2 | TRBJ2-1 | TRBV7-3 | CASSPHSGTSGPYNEQFF | TGTGCCAGCAGCCCACACTCCGGGACTAGCGGGCCTTACAATGAGCAGTTCTTC
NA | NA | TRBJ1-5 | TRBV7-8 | CASSYTTGQNQPQHF | TGTGCCAGCAGTTATACGACCGGACAGAATCAGCCCCAGCATTTT
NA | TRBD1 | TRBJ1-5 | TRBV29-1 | CSVEDRVGQPQHF | TGCAGCGTTGAGGACAGGGTTGGTCAGCCCCAGCATTTT
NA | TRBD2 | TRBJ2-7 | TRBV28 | CASSPGTSGSHEQYF | TGTGCCAGCAGCCCCGGGACTAGCGGGAGCCACGAGCAGTACTTC
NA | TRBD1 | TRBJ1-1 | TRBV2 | CASSERTGRTEAFF | TGTGCCAGCAGTGAAAGGACAGGACGGACTGAAGCTTTCTTT
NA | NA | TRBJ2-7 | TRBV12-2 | CASRLRQPYEQYF | TGTGCAAGTCGCTTGAGGCAGCCCTACGAGCAGTACTTC
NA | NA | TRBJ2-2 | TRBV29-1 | CSVANYSNTGELFF | TGCAGCGTTGCGAACTACTCGAACACCGGGGAGCTGTTTTTT
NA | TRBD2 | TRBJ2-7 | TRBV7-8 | CASSAYRLAGGYEQYF | TGTGCCAGCAGCGCCTACCGACTAGCGGGGGGTTACGAGCAGTACTTC
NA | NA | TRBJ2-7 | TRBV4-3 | CASSQEPAGGEQYF | TGCGCCAGCAGCCAAGAACCAGCCGGAGGGGAGCAGTACTTC
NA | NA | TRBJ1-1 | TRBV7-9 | CASSSNTGGAGEAFF | TGTGCCAGCAGCTCCAATACCGGGGGGGCGGGGGAAGCTTTCTTT
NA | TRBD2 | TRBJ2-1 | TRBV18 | CASSPLSGRNEQFF | TGTGCCAGCTCACCACTTAGCGGGAGGAATGAGCAGTTCTTC
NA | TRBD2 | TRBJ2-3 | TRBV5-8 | CASSLGGLAGGDTQYF | TGTGCCAGCAGCTTGGGGGGACTAGCGGGGGGAGATACGCAGTATTTT
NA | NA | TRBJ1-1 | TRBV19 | CASRDSSMNTEAFF | TGTGCCAGTAGGGACAGTTCTATGAACACTGAAGCTTTCTTT
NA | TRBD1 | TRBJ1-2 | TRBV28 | CASSLLRTGGGGYTF | TGTGCCAGCAGTTTACTTCGGACAGGGGGAGGAGGCTACACCTTC
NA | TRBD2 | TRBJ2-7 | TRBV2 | CASWLADVSYEQYF | TGTGCCAGTTGGCTAGCGGACGTCTCCTACGAGCAGTACTTC
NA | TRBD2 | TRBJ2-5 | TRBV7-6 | CASSLGLAGGGQETQYF | TGTGCCAGCAGCTTAGGACTTGCGGGAGGGGGTCAAGAGACCCAGTACTTC
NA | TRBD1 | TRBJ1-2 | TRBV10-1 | CASSLTGQGGGGYTF | TGCGCCAGCAGCTTAACGGGACAGGGAGGCGGTGGCTACACCTTC
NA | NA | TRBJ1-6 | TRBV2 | CASSELRGGNSPLHF | TGTGCCAGCAGTGAATTGAGGGGAGGGAATTCACCCCTCCACTTT
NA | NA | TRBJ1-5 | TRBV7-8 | CASSVGRIQHQPQHF | TGTGCCAGCAGCGTAGGACGGATACAGCATCAGCCCCAGCATTTT
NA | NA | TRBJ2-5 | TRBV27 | CASSLSRERETQYF | TGTGCCAGCAGTTTAAGTCGGGAGCGGGAGACCCAGTACTTC